The TCR beta chain under discussion was sequenced for a study of T cell responses to AZD1222 COVID-19 vaccine. Germline V gene lookup returns CDR1 LNHDA and CDR2 SQIVND (reference sequence). Losses at the gene ends were 3 bases for V and 5 bases for J; bases not matched to a gene: 6. The CDR3 extends over 14 amino acids. Regarding the study as a whole: Nearly half of spike-specific TCRs reportedly go after variant regions that carry no mutations.

Data came from immunoSEQ multiplex PCR; TCRdb stores just in-frame clones and leaves some out. This table holds some 160,000 clones, roughly 90% found once. With respect to this clone: Its antigen is unidentified.

This TCR derives from an adult in good health. This sample comprised peripheral blood, obtained on day 0 of AZD1222 vaccination. V gene TRBV19 combines with J gene TRBJ2-7; 8 positions agree with TRBD1. The CDR3 region has the DNA TGTGCCAGTAGTATTTTGGACAGGGTTGACGAGCAGTACTTC. Translated, it gives CASSILDRVDEQYF.